This T cell receptor (beta chain) was sequenced for a study of regulatory T cells in long-lasting Graves disease. Between the trimmed V and J ends, which lost 0 bases and 7 bases, there was a span of 10 bases. This CDR3 comprises 14 residues. CDR1 is LGHDT and CDR2 is YNNKEL in the germline V gene (reference sequence). Sample time point: newly diagnosed GD, antithyroid drugs for less than 3 months. The TCR library used RNA extracted from PBMCs. iRepertoire HTBI primers and Arm-PCR of CDR3 regions built TCR beta libraries. TCRdb fed the multiplex PCR reads into MiXCR, producing one record per CDR3 protein. The sample lists roughly 500,000 distinct CDR3 sequences; 14% were seen once. This clonotype was seen many times. The same sample was also used in a study of T cells in Graves' hyperthyroidism and ophthalmopathy. That paper notes: Among the patients, aged 18 to 65, hyperthyroidism was newly diagnosed and had lasted under 2 months.

The clonotype was recovered from a woman aged 45-65 years with Graves disease. V gene TRBV3-1 combines with J gene TRBJ2-1; no firm D call. The starting material was peripheral blood mononuclear cells (PBMCs), obtained at new diagnosis, from a patient treated with antithyroid drugs. The CDR3 loop is CASSQDLVENEQFF. CDR3 sequence (DNA): TGTGCCAGCAGCCAAGATCTAGTGGAGAATGAGCAGTTCTTC.